A selection of T cell receptor beta chains follows, all from one sample in a study of blood T cells in healthy people across ages. TCRdb reanalysed the 5' RACE reads using MiXCR and keeps one entry per CDR3 protein. Of around 800,000 distinct CDR3 sequences in the sample, under 45% were seen once. The sample comprised blood. Receptors originate from a man between 60 and 75 years old in good health. The CDR3 runs from the conserved cysteine through the conserved F or W. Fields, in order: V gene, clone size, J gene, D gene, CDR3 DNA, CDR3 protein. D genes are given only for firm matches. Not every row has a clone size; where given, it reads once, few, many or a size class.

v_gene: TRBV5-1; abundance: NA; j_gene: TRBJ1-4; d_gene: TRBD1; CDR3nt: TGCGCCAGCAGCAAGGCGGGACAGGGAGAGGAAAAACTGTTTTTT; CDR3aa: CASSKAGQGEEKLFF
v_gene: TRBV11-2; abundance: NA; j_gene: TRBJ2-5; d_gene: NA; CDR3nt: TGTGCCAGCAGCCCAGGGGCGGACCAAGAGACCCAGTACTTC; CDR3aa: CASSPGADQETQYF
v_gene: TRBV9; abundance: NA; j_gene: TRBJ2-5; d_gene: TRBD2; CDR3nt: TGTGCCAGCAGCCCAAGCGGAGGACTAGGTAAAGAGACCCAGTACTTC; CDR3aa: CASSPSGGLGKETQYF
v_gene: TRBV4-3; abundance: NA; j_gene: TRBJ2-3; d_gene: NA; CDR3nt: TGCGCCAGCAGCCAAGTAGGCGGAGGCAGGGAAGGCACAGATACGCAGTATTTT; CDR3aa: CASSQVGGGREGTDTQYF
v_gene: TRBV19; abundance: NA; j_gene: TRBJ2-7; d_gene: NA; CDR3nt: TGTGCCAGTAGGGGACCGGGGGTCGAAACTCCCTACGAGCAGTACTTC; CDR3aa: CASRGPGVETPYEQYF
v_gene: TRBV6-2/TRBV6-3; abundance: few; j_gene: TRBJ1-1; d_gene: NA; CDR3nt: TGTGCCAGCAGTTTTCAACTCAGGGGTATGAACACTGAAGCTTTCTTT; CDR3aa: CASSFQLRGMNTEAFF
v_gene: TRBV6-2/TRBV6-3; abundance: NA; j_gene: TRBJ2-3; d_gene: NA; CDR3nt: TGTGCCAGCAGCTCCGGGGCTTACACAGATACGCAGTATTTT; CDR3aa: CASSSGAYTDTQYF
v_gene: TRBV6-5; abundance: NA; j_gene: TRBJ2-1; d_gene: TRBD2; CDR3nt: TGTGCCAGCACGGGGCGGGGGAAGAGCTCCTACAATGAGCAGTTCTTC; CDR3aa: CASTGRGKSSYNEQFF
v_gene: TRBV4-3; abundance: once; j_gene: TRBJ1-3; d_gene: NA; CDR3nt: TGCGCCAGCAGCCAAAAGTTCCGGAAAAATGGAAACACCATATATTTT; CDR3aa: CASSQKFRKNGNTIYF
v_gene: TRBV5-1; abundance: NA; j_gene: TRBJ2-3; d_gene: NA; CDR3nt: TGCGCCAGCAGCGTCGGGGCAGAGCAAGATACGCCGTATTTT; CDR3aa: CASSVGAEQDTPYF
v_gene: TRBV7-2; abundance: few; j_gene: TRBJ2-7; d_gene: TRBD2; CDR3nt: TGTGCCAGCAGCTTAGTGGGCGGGGGGGCCTTTTACGAGCAGTACTTC; CDR3aa: CASSLVGGGAFYEQYF
v_gene: TRBV5-1; abundance: NA; j_gene: TRBJ2-1; d_gene: TRBD1; CDR3nt: TGCGCCAGCAGTTTGGAGGGACAGGAGTCAAATGAGCAGTTCTTC; CDR3aa: CASSLEGQESNEQFF
v_gene: TRBV12-3/TRBV12-4; abundance: NA; j_gene: TRBJ1-4; d_gene: TRBD1; CDR3nt: TGTGCCAGCAGTTTAAACAGGGGTTATGAAAAACTGTTTTTT; CDR3aa: CASSLNRGYEKLFF
v_gene: TRBV10-2; abundance: few; j_gene: TRBJ2-7; d_gene: NA; CDR3nt: TGCGCCAGCAGTGAGTCTTACAGGGTCTACGAGCAGTACTTC; CDR3aa: CASSESYRVYEQYF
v_gene: TRBV25-1; abundance: few; j_gene: TRBJ2-1; d_gene: NA; CDR3nt: TGTGCCAGCAGTGAAATCGGTAGCCACAATGAGCAGTTCTTC; CDR3aa: CASSEIGSHNEQFF
v_gene: TRBV2; abundance: NA; j_gene: TRBJ2-7; d_gene: TRBD2; CDR3nt: TGTGCCAGGGCGGGACTAGCGGGGTTCTACAATGAGCAGTACTTC; CDR3aa: CARAGLAGFYNEQYF
v_gene: TRBV19; abundance: NA; j_gene: TRBJ1-2; d_gene: NA; CDR3nt: TGTGCCAGTAGTAGCACGGACGGATTTTTCTATGGCTACACCTTC; CDR3aa: CASSSTDGFFYGYTF
v_gene: TRBV9; abundance: NA; j_gene: TRBJ2-3; d_gene: NA; CDR3nt: TGTGCCAGCGGTTGGGAAATGGGAGATACGCAGTATTTT; CDR3aa: CASGWEMGDTQYF
v_gene: TRBV29-1; abundance: NA; j_gene: TRBJ1-2; d_gene: NA; CDR3nt: TGCAGCGTTGAAGAAGGGGCACCTGCTAACTATGGCTACACCTTC; CDR3aa: CSVEEGAPANYGYTF
v_gene: TRBV7-2; abundance: few; j_gene: TRBJ2-3; d_gene: TRBD2; CDR3nt: TGTGCCAGCAGTATGACGGGGGGGGCCACAGATACGCAGTATTTT; CDR3aa: CASSMTGGATDTQYF
v_gene: TRBV7-8; abundance: once; j_gene: TRBJ2-5; d_gene: TRBD2; CDR3nt: TGTGCCAGCAGCTTAAGGCGGGCGGGGGGAGGAGAGACCCAGTACTTC; CDR3aa: CASSLRRAGGGETQYF
v_gene: TRBV4-3; abundance: NA; j_gene: TRBJ2-7; d_gene: TRBD2; CDR3nt: TGCGCCAGCAGCCAAGTATGGGCGGGGGGGCCCGACGAGCAGTACTTC; CDR3aa: CASSQVWAGGPDEQYF
v_gene: TRBV11-3; abundance: NA; j_gene: TRBJ2-5; d_gene: TRBD1; CDR3nt: TGTGCCAGCAGCTTAACCGGAACCGGGACAGGGGGAAGCAATGAGCAGTACTTC; CDR3aa: CASSLTGTGTGGSNEQYF
v_gene: TRBV4-3; abundance: few; j_gene: TRBJ1-6; d_gene: NA; CDR3nt: TGCGCCAGCAGCCAAGATTTCGGGATCCAACCCCTCCACTTT; CDR3aa: CASSQDFGIQPLHF
v_gene: TRBV4-1; abundance: NA; j_gene: TRBJ2-4; d_gene: TRBD1; CDR3nt: TGCGCCAGCAGCCTTAGGGACAGGGAAAACATTCAGTACTTC; CDR3aa: CASSLRDRENIQYF
v_gene: TRBV7-8; abundance: few; j_gene: TRBJ2-7; d_gene: TRBD2; CDR3nt: TGTGCCAGCAGCTATATGCCCGGGGGGGGAATTTGGGAGCAGTACTTC; CDR3aa: CASSYMPGGGIWEQYF
v_gene: TRBV11-2; abundance: NA; j_gene: TRBJ2-7; d_gene: NA; CDR3nt: TGTGCCAGCAGCTCCGCAGGAAGCTCCTACAATGAGCAGTACTTC; CDR3aa: CASSSAGSSYNEQYF
v_gene: TRBV9; abundance: NA; j_gene: TRBJ2-1; d_gene: TRBD2; CDR3nt: TGTGCCAGCAGCGTAGGACTAGCTGGGGGGGGCTACAATGAGCAGTTCTTC; CDR3aa: CASSVGLAGGGYNEQFF
v_gene: TRBV9; abundance: NA; j_gene: TRBJ1-1; d_gene: NA; CDR3nt: TGTGCCAGCAGCGTGGTGGAGAACATGAACACTGAAGCTTTCTTT; CDR3aa: CASSVVENMNTEAFF
v_gene: TRBV9; abundance: few; j_gene: TRBJ1-6; d_gene: NA; CDR3nt: TGTGCCAGCAGCCAATGGGCAGAGAGCTCCTATAATTCACCCCTCCACTTT; CDR3aa: CASSQWAESSYNSPLHF
v_gene: TRBV6-2/TRBV6-3; abundance: few; j_gene: TRBJ1-5; d_gene: TRBD1; CDR3nt: TGTGCCAGCAGTACCCGGACAGGGAAGGATCAGCCCCAGCATTTT; CDR3aa: CASSTRTGKDQPQHF
v_gene: TRBV7-2; abundance: NA; j_gene: TRBJ2-3; d_gene: NA; CDR3nt: TGTGCCAGCAGCTCGGGGGCCCGCACAGATACGCAGTATTTT; CDR3aa: CASSSGARTDTQYF
v_gene: TRBV5-1; abundance: NA; j_gene: TRBJ2-6; d_gene: NA; CDR3nt: TGCGCCAGCAGCCCGGACCACTCTGGGGCCAACGTCCTGACTTTC; CDR3aa: CASSPDHSGANVLTF
v_gene: TRBV20-1; abundance: NA; j_gene: TRBJ1-5; d_gene: NA; CDR3nt: TGCAGTGCTCCCGATTCGGGGAGGAATCAGCCCCAGCATTTT; CDR3aa: CSAPDSGRNQPQHF
v_gene: TRBV2; abundance: few; j_gene: TRBJ2-4; d_gene: NA; CDR3nt: TGTGCCAGCAGGACAGGACAGACAAACATTCAGTACTTC; CDR3aa: CASRTGQTNIQYF
v_gene: TRBV7-9; abundance: NA; j_gene: TRBJ2-4; d_gene: TRBD1; CDR3nt: TGTGCCTGCAGCTCCTATACCATTTCCCCGGGACAGGGGGTAGACATTCAGTACTTC; CDR3aa: CACSSYTISPGQGVDIQYF
v_gene: TRBV30; abundance: NA; j_gene: TRBJ2-5; d_gene: NA; CDR3nt: TGTGCCTGGAGTGGGTTAGCCCACCAAGAGACCCAGTACTTC; CDR3aa: CAWSGLAHQETQYF
v_gene: TRBV20-1; abundance: NA; j_gene: TRBJ1-6; d_gene: TRBD1; CDR3nt: TGCAGTGCCCAAGGGGGCAGTGTTTCACCCCTCCACTTT; CDR3aa: CSAQGGSVSPLHF
v_gene: TRBV6-2/TRBV6-3; abundance: few; j_gene: TRBJ2-7; d_gene: NA; CDR3nt: TGTGCCAGCAGTAAGGGGACCGGGACCCCAGTTACCTACGAGCAGTACTTC; CDR3aa: CASSKGTGTPVTYEQYF
v_gene: TRBV7-2; abundance: NA; j_gene: TRBJ2-3; d_gene: TRBD2; CDR3nt: TGTGCCAGCACCACACCGGGAGGGTCAGATACGCAGTATTTT; CDR3aa: CASTTPGGSDTQYF
v_gene: TRBV7-2; abundance: NA; j_gene: TRBJ2-3; d_gene: NA; CDR3nt: TGTGCCAGCAGCGTAGGGGGGTGGGCTAGCACAGATACGCAGTATTTT; CDR3aa: CASSVGGWASTDTQYF
v_gene: TRBV7-2; abundance: NA; j_gene: TRBJ1-2; d_gene: NA; CDR3nt: TGTGCCAGCAGCCCATGGACCGCGATGGGCTATGGCTACACCTTC; CDR3aa: CASSPWTAMGYGYTF
v_gene: TRBV11-3; abundance: NA; j_gene: TRBJ2-5; d_gene: NA; CDR3nt: TGTGCCAGCAGACGCGTCGGGGGTAACCAAGAGACCCAGTACTTC; CDR3aa: CASRRVGGNQETQYF
v_gene: TRBV20-1; abundance: few; j_gene: TRBJ1-2; d_gene: TRBD1; CDR3nt: TGCAGTGCGCCCGGGACAGCAGTAAACTATGGCTACACCTTC; CDR3aa: CSAPGTAVNYGYTF
v_gene: TRBV30; abundance: NA; j_gene: TRBJ2-2; d_gene: NA; CDR3nt: TGTGCCTGGAGTATGCTAGGTTCGAACACCGGGGAGCTGTTTTTT; CDR3aa: CAWSMLGSNTGELFF
v_gene: TRBV11-2; abundance: few; j_gene: TRBJ2-4; d_gene: TRBD2; CDR3nt: TGTGCCAGCAGCTTAGATCGGGGGGTCGTCAAAAACATTCAGTACTTC; CDR3aa: CASSLDRGVVKNIQYF
v_gene: TRBV20-1; abundance: NA; j_gene: TRBJ1-1; d_gene: TRBD1; CDR3nt: TGCAGTGCTAGAGGCGGGACAGGACCTTACACTGAAGCTTTCTTT; CDR3aa: CSARGGTGPYTEAFF